This TCR beta chain was retrieved from a study of blood T cell repertoires in COVID-19. At the level of the study: The samples span acute and convalescent COVID-19 from the United States, Italy and Spain. T cells, B-cell-depleted T cells, or PBMCs supplied cDNA or gDNA.

This clone came up once. The CDR3 totals 14 residues. Germline V gives CDR1 SEHNR, CDR2 FQNEAQ (reference sequence). The germline V and J ends were trimmed by 3 bases and 6 bases, with 9 bases remaining between them. The authors' processing: Estimation of nucleated cell counts was performed using reference gene primer amplification. The assay was immunoSEQ multiplex PCR, and TCRdb's table has in-frame clones only and misses some. The DNA gave D and trimming, while V, J and clone size come from that table. The profile shows 130,000 to 150,000 clones, about four fifths of them singletons. This sequence was found in a human donor with acute or convalescent COVID-19. The donor label of this sample is uncertain. The material sequenced was peripheral blood. This sequence joins TRBV7-9 and TRBJ1-6; D remains ambiguous. The CDR3: CASSFGRTNSPLHF. The CDR3 nucleotides read TGTGCCAGCAGCTTCGGTCGTACTAATTCACCCCTCCACTTT.